These T cell receptor beta chains were read from a single sample in a study of Tregs in tolerant kidney transplant recipients. Repertoires were generated with immunoSEQ multiplex PCR, while TCRdb's copy carries only in-frame clones and drops some. The sample consists of 100,000 to 150,000 clones, about 90% of them appearing once. The sequenced sample was CD4+ T cells from blood. The receptors were sampled from a human donor in good health. CDR3s include the opening cysteine and the closing phenylalanine or tryptophan. D genes are given only for firm matches. Expanded clones are given a class, and other clones once, few, many or no size at all.

V	J	size	D	CDR3	DNA
TRBV2	TRBJ1-2	-	-	CASFLADYGYTF	TGTGCCAGCTTCCTGGCGGACTATGGCTACACCTTC
TRBV12-5	TRBJ1-1	-	-	CASGLIPLNTEAFF	TGTGCTAGTGGTCTTATACCCTTGAACACTGAAGCTTTCTTT
TRBV4-1	TRBJ2-1	once	TRBD2	CASSQSGLAGGKNEQFF	TGCGCCAGCAGCCAATCCGGACTAGCGGGAGGTAAAAATGAGCAGTTCTTC
TRBV5-1	TRBJ2-2	-	TRBD2	CASSLNPAGDTGELFF	TGCGCCAGCAGCTTGAACCCAGCGGGGGACACCGGGGAGCTGTTTTTT
TRBV25-1	TRBJ1-1	few	TRBD1	CASRGGGKWTEAFF	TGTGCCAGCAGGGGAGGGGGCAAATGGACTGAAGCTTTCTTT
TRBV14	TRBJ2-3	-	TRBD2	CASSRTSGSFTDTQYF	TGTGCCAGCAGCAGAACAAGCGGGAGCTTCACAGATACGCAGTATTTT
TRBV7-6	TRBJ2-4	-	-	CASSLAPGAKNIQYF	TGTGCCAGCAGCTTAGCCCCAGGGGCCAAAAACATTCAGTACTTC
TRBV11-2	TRBJ1-6	-	-	CASGDWGQGSSPLHF	TGTGCCAGCGGGGACTGGGGGCAGGGGAGCTCACCCCTCCACTTT
TRBV6-5	TRBJ2-7	-	-	CASSPRTRSYEQYF	TGTGCCAGCAGCCCCCGGACCCGTTCCTACGAGCAGTACTTC
TRBV9	TRBJ1-2	-	-	CASSVQINYGYTF	TGTGCCAGCAGCGTCCAGATTAACTATGGCTACACCTTC
TRBV6-1	TRBJ2-7	-	-	CASSEGSWQYF	TGTGCCAGCAGTGAAGGCTCTTGGCAGTACTTC
TRBV27	TRBJ1-3	-	-	CASSRSPSGNTIYF	TGTGCCAGCAGTAGGTCTCCATCTGGAAACACCATATATTTT
TRBV29-1	TRBJ2-1	-	-	CSVEDRVSYNEQFF	TGCAGCGTTGAAGACAGGGTATCCTACAATGAGCAGTTCTTC
TRBV19	TRBJ2-5	-	TRBD2	CASTRLAGETQYF	TGTGCCAGTACTCGACTAGCAGGCGAGACCCAGTACTTC
TRBV7-2	TRBJ2-3	-	-	CASSFSGDPTDTQYF	TGTGCCAGCAGCTTTTCGGGGGACCCCACAGATACGCAGTATTTT
TRBV19	TRBJ2-7	-	TRBD2	CASSIASGTYEQYF	TGTGCCAGTAGTATAGCTAGCGGAACCTACGAGCAGTACTTC
TRBV5-8	TRBJ2-1	-	TRBD2	CASSLVPAGGTYNEQFF	TGTGCCAGCAGCTTGGTTCCAGCGGGGGGGACCTACAATGAGCAGTTCTTC
TRBV9	TRBJ2-2	-	-	CASSVDPIGELFF	TGTGCCAGCAGCGTAGACCCGATCGGGGAGCTGTTTTTT
TRBV6-6	TRBJ2-1	-	TRBD2	CASSSGLAGVDEQFF	TGTGCCAGCAGTTCGGGACTAGCGGGAGTGGATGAGCAGTTCTTC
TRBV7-8	TRBJ1-5	-	-	CASSPNQGAALQPQHF	TGTGCCAGCAGCCCGAACCAGGGCGCTGCCCTGCAGCCCCAGCATTTT
TRBV2	TRBJ2-7	-	-	CASSEGPILAGYEQYF	TGTGCCAGCAGTGAAGGCCCGATACTAGCAGGCTACGAGCAGTACTTC
TRBV9	TRBJ2-1	-	-	CASSVRAPAGEQFF	TGTGCCAGCAGCGTACGGGCCCCGGCGGGAGAGCAGTTCTTC
TRBV4-2	TRBJ2-5	-	-	CASSQVGRARQETQYF	TGTGCCAGCAGCCAAGTGGGTCGAGCAAGGCAAGAGACCCAGTACTTC
TRBV19	TRBJ1-3	-	-	CASSTLAWEGAAGNTIYF	TGTGCCAGTAGTACCCTAGCTTGGGAAGGGGCGGCTGGAAACACCATATATTTT
TRBV5-1	TRBJ2-3	-	-	CASRAGPEGTDTQYF	TGCGCCAGCAGAGCGGGCCCGGAGGGCACAGATACGCAGTATTTT
TRBV4-2	TRBJ2-1	-	TRBD2	CASSPGLASNNEQFF	TGTGCCAGCAGCCCGGGACTAGCATCCAACAATGAGCAGTTCTTC
TRBV6-1	TRBJ1-1	-	-	CATNSGRMNTEAFF	TGTGCCACGAATTCGGGACGGATGAACACTGAAGCTTTCTTT
TRBV6-6	TRBJ1-6	-	-	CASSFPDSPLHF	TGTGCCAGCAGTTTCCCCGATTCACCCCTCCACTTT
TRBV7-8	TRBJ1-6	-	-	CASSLGQARGTPLHF	TGTGCCAGCAGCTTAGGACAGGCCAGAGGGACACCCCTCCACTTT
TRBV29-1	TRBJ2-2	-	-	CSVEDLEADTGELFF	TGCAGCGTTGAAGATCTGGAGGCTGACACCGGGGAGCTGTTTTTT
TRBV2	TRBJ1-2	-	-	CASGAEHVGSYTF	TGTGCCAGCGGGGCGGAGCATGTCGGGAGCTACACCTTC
TRBV6-6	TRBJ2-5	-	-	CASSYFEGKNF	TGTGCCAGCAGTTACTTTGAGGGGAAGAACTTC
TRBV5-1	TRBJ2-5	-	-	CASSLVGQSQETQYF	TGCGCCAGCAGCTTGGTAGGTCAGAGCCAAGAGACCCAGTACTTC
TRBV2	TRBJ1-5	-	-	CASSGTGRSNQPQHF	TGTGCCAGCAGTGGTACGGGGAGGAGCAATCAGCCCCAGCATTTT
TRBV5-1	TRBJ1-5	-	-	CASSLDPGGPAQPQHF	TGCGCCAGCAGCTTGGATCCCGGGGGGCCCGCTCAGCCCCAGCATTTT
TRBV27	TRBJ2-7	-	TRBD1	CASSLKTGVGAYEQYF	TGTGCCAGCAGTTTAAAGACAGGGGTAGGGGCCTACGAGCAGTACTTC
TRBV18	TRBJ2-3	once	-	CASSPPMKFTDTQYF	TGTGCCAGCTCACCACCGATGAAATTCACAGATACGCAGTATTTT
TRBV2	TRBJ2-3	-	TRBD2	CASSEAPSGVLTDTQYF	TGTGCCAGCAGTGAAGCGCCTAGCGGGGTTCTCACAGATACGCAGTATTTT
TRBV5-4	TRBJ2-1	-	-	CASSRKGSYNEQFF	TGTGCCAGCAGCCGCAAGGGCTCCTACAATGAGCAGTTCTTC
TRBV5-1	TRBJ1-4	-	-	CASSSGRDNEKLFF	TGCGCCAGCAGCTCCGGGAGAGATAATGAAAAACTGTTTTTT